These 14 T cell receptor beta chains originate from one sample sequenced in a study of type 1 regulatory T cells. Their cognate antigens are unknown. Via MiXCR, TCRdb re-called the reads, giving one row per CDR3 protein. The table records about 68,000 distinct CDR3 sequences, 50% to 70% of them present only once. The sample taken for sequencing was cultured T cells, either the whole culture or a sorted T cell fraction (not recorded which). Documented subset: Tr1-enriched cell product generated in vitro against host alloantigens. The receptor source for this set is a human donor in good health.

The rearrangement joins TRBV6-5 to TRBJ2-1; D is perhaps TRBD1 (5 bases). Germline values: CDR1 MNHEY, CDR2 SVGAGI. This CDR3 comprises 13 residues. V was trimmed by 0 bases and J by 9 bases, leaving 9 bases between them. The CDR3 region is CASSYSGLSEQFF. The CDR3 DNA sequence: TGTGCCAGCAGTTACTCGGGGCTCTCTGAGCAGTTCTTC.

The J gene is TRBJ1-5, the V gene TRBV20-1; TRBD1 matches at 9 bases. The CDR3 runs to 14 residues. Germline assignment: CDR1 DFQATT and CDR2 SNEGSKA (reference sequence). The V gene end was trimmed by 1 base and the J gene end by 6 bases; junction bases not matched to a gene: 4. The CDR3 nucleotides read TGCAGTGCTAGAGCGGGGACAGGGATTCAGCCCCAGCATTTT. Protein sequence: CSARAGTGIQPQHF.

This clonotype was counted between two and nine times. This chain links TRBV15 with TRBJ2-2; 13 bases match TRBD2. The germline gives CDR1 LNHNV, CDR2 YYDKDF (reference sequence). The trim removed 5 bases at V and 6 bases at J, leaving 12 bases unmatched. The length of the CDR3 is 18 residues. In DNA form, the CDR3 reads TGTGCCACCAGCCAACCCATAAGGACTAGCGGGAGACCCGGGGAGCTGTTTTTT. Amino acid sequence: CATSQPIRTSGRPGELFF.

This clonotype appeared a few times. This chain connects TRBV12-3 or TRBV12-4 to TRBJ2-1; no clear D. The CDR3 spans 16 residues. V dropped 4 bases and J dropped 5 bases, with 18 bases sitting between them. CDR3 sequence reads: CASSSKDTVPNNEQFF. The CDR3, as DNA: TGTGCCAGCAGTTCCAAAGACACCGTTCCCAACAATGAGCAGTTCTTC.

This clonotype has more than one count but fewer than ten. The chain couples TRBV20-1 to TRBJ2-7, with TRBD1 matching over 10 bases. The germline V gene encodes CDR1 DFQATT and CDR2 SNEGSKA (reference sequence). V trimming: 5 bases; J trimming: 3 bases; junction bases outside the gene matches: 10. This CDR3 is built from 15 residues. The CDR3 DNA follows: TGCAGTGCTGGACAGGGGGGCGGGGGTCACTACGAGCAGTACTTC. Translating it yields CSAGQGGGGHYEQYF.

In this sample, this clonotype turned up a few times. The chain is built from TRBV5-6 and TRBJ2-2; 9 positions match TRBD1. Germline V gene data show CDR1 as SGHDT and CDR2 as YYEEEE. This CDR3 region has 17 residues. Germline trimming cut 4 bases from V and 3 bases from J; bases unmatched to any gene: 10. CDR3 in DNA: TGTGCCAGCAGCAAGAGGAAGGGACAGGGTGACACCGGGGAGCTGTTTTTT. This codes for CASSKRKGQGDTGELFF.

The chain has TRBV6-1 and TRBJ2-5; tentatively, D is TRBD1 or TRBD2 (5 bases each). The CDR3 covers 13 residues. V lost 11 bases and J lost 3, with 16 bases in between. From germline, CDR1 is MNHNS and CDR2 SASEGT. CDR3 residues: CAGNRDLKETQYF. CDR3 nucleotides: TGTGCCGGGAACCGGGACCTCAAAGAGACCCAGTACTTC.

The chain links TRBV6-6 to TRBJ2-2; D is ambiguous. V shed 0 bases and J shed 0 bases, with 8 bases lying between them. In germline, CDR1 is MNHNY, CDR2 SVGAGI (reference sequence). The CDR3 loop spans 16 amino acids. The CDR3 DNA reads TGTGCCAGCAGTTACTCTGGTGGTTCGAACACCGGGGAGCTGTTTTTT. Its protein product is CASSYSGGSNTGELFF.

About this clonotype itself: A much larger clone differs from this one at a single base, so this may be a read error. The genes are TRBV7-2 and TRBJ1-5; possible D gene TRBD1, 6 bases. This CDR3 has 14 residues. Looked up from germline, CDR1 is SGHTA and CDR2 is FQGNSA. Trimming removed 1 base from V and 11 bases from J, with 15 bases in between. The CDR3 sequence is CASSLEWGHRAQHF. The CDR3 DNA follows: TGTGCCAGCAGCTTAGAGTGGGGTCACAGGGCCCAGCATTTT.

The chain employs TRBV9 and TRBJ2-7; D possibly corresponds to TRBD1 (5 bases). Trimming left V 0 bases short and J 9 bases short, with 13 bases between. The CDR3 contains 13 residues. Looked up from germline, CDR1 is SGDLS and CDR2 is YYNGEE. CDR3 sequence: CASSVESAQGQYF. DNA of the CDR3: TGTGCCAGCAGCGTAGAGTCGGCCCAGGGGCAGTACTTC.

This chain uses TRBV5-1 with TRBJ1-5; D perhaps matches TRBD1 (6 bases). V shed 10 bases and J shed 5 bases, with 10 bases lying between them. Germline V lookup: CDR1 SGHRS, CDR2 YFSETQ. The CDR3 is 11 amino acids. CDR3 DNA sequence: TGCGCCGGAACAGGGCATCAGCCCCAGCATTTT. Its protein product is CAGTGHQPQHF. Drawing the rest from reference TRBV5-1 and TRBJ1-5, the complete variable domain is KAGVTQTPRYLIKTRGQQVTLSCSPISGHRSVSWYQQTPGQGLQFLFEYFSETQRNKGNFPGRFSGRQFSNSRSEMNVSTLELGDSALYLCAGTGHQPQHFGDGTRLSIL.

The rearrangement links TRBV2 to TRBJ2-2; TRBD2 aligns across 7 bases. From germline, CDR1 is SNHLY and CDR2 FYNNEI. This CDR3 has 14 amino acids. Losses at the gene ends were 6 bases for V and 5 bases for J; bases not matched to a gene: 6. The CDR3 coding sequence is TGTGCCAGCAGACCGGGACTACAGACCGGGGAGCTGTTTTTT. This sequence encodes CASRPGLQTGELFF.

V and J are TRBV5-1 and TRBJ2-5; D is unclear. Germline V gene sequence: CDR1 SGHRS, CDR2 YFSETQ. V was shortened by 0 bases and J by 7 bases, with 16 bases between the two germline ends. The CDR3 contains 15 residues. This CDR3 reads CASSLGQMWKGTQYF. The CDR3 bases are TGCGCCAGCAGCTTGGGGCAGATGTGGAAGGGGACCCAGTACTTC. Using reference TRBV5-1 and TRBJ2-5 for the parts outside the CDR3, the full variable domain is KAGVTQTPRYLIKTRGQQVTLSCSPISGHRSVSWYQQTPGQGLQFLFEYFSETQRNKGNFPGRFSGRQFSNSRSEMNVSTLELGDSALYLCASSLGQMWKGTQYFGPGTRLLVL.

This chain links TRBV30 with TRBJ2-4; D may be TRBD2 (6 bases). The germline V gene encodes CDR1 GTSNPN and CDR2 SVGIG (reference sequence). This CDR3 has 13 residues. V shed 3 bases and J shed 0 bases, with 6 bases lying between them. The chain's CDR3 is CAWRGGAKNIQYF. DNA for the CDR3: TGTGCCTGGAGGGGGGGAGCCAAAAACATTCAGTACTTC. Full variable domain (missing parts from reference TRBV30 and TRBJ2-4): SQTIHQWPATLVQPVGSPLSLECTVEGTSNPNLYWYRQAAGRGLQLLFYSVGIGQISSEVPQNLSASRPQDRQFILSSKKLLLSDSGFYLCAWRGGAKNIQYFGAGTRLSVL.